This is a list of T cell receptor beta chains from one sample in a study of beta chain features in type 1 diabetes. Here immunoSEQ multiplex PCR was the method, and the copy in TCRdb shows in-frame clones only, minus some. The data contain about 250,000 clones, approximately 10% of them singletons. Input material: naive CD4+ T cells from blood. The receptors were gathered from a man aged 30-40 years with type 1 diabetes. CDR3s include the opening cysteine and the closing phenylalanine or tryptophan.

J: TRBJ2-7; V: TRBV5-1; CDR3: CATRPGTGTDEQYF
J: TRBJ2-5; V: TRBV6-5; CDR3: CATKRGLAEETQYF
J: TRBJ1-4; V: TRBV11-2; CDR3: CASSLDPGATNEKLFF
J: TRBJ2-5; V: TRBV7-2; CDR3: CASSLLGGAQYF
J: TRBJ1-2; V: TRBV4-3; CDR3: CASSQTGTGLNYGYTF
J: TRBJ1-5; V: TRBV5-1; CDR3: CASSPGQGDQPQHF
J: TRBJ1-4; V: TRBV6-1; CDR3: CASGRGEKLFF
J: TRBJ1-2; V: TRBV25-1; CDR3: CASSESGGPGYTF
J: TRBJ1-1; V: TRBV6-5; CDR3: CASSSPHGGLEAFF
J: TRBJ2-5; V: TRBV5-1; CDR3: CASSLSLAGGPQETQYF
J: TRBJ1-3; V: TRBV5-1; CDR3: CASSLDGQGRNTIYF
J: TRBJ1-6; V: TRBV18; CDR3: CASSAAGGQNSPLHF
J: TRBJ2-5; V: TRBV4-3; CDR3: CASSQGGGARETQYF
J: TRBJ2-3; V: TRBV5-1; CDR3: CASSLIGTDTQYF
J: TRBJ2-2; V: TRBV10-3; CDR3: CAIHPTSGNTGELFF
J: .; V: TRBV29-1; CDR3: CSVSGQHYEQYF
J: TRBJ2-2; V: TRBV7-8; CDR3: CASSLVWGPGELFF
J: TRBJ2-5; V: TRBV9; CDR3: CASSGSSGGGAFGTQYF
J: TRBJ2-7; V: TRBV16; CDR3: CASSQSGGISEQYF
J: TRBJ2-7; V: TRBV12-5; CDR3: CASGFPGGYEQYF
J: TRBJ1-5; V: TRBV29-1; CDR3: CSVEQGRNQPQHF
J: TRBJ2-7; V: TRBV7-9; CDR3: CASSRNNVVAYEQYF
J: TRBJ2-4; V: TRBV9; CDR3: CASSVEVAGVGIQYF
J: TRBJ1-3; V: TRBV7-9; CDR3: CASSLSSSGNTIYF